The 3 T cell receptor beta chains presented below share a single source sample, sequenced in a study of T cell responses to AZD1222 COVID-19 vaccine. Clones were sequenced by immunoSEQ multiplex PCR, and TCRdb holds only the in-frame ones, with some missing. The sample shows about 100,000 clones, 87% of them seen only once. The material was peripheral blood, obtained 28 days after the second AZD1222 dose. Receptors originate from an adult who received the AZD1222 COVID-19 vaccine.

The chain couples TRBV27 to TRBJ2-1; 7 bases fit TRBD2. V shed 8 bases and J 7 bases; nucleotides not matched to a gene: 11. The CDR3 length is 14 residues. Per germline, CDR1 MNHEY and CDR2 SMNVEV (reference sequence). CDR3 amino acids: CASSYSAGGNEQFF. In DNA form, the CDR3 reads TGTGCCAGCTCTTACAGCGCCGGGGGGAATGAGCAGTTCTTC.

The V and J genes are TRBV18 and TRBJ2-6, with 9 bases aligning to TRBD2. The CDR3 totals 16 residues. Trimming cost V 5 bases and J 3 bases; bases outside gene matches: 5. CDR1 is KGHSH and CDR2 is LQKENI in the germline V gene. In DNA, the CDR3 is TGTGCCAGCTCAAGGCGGGAGGGCCTTGGGGCCAACGTCCTGACTTTC. As protein: CASSRREGLGANVLTF.

This chain joins TRBV9 and TRBJ2-5, with D maybe TRBD2 (5 bases). The germline V and J ends were trimmed by 3 bases and 7 bases, with 13 bases remaining between them. This CDR3 region has 13 residues. From germline, CDR1 is SGDLS and CDR2 YYNGEE. The CDR3 sequence: CASSEVPLATQYF. CDR3 coding DNA: TGTGCCAGCAGCGAAGTCCCGCTAGCGACCCAGTACTTC.